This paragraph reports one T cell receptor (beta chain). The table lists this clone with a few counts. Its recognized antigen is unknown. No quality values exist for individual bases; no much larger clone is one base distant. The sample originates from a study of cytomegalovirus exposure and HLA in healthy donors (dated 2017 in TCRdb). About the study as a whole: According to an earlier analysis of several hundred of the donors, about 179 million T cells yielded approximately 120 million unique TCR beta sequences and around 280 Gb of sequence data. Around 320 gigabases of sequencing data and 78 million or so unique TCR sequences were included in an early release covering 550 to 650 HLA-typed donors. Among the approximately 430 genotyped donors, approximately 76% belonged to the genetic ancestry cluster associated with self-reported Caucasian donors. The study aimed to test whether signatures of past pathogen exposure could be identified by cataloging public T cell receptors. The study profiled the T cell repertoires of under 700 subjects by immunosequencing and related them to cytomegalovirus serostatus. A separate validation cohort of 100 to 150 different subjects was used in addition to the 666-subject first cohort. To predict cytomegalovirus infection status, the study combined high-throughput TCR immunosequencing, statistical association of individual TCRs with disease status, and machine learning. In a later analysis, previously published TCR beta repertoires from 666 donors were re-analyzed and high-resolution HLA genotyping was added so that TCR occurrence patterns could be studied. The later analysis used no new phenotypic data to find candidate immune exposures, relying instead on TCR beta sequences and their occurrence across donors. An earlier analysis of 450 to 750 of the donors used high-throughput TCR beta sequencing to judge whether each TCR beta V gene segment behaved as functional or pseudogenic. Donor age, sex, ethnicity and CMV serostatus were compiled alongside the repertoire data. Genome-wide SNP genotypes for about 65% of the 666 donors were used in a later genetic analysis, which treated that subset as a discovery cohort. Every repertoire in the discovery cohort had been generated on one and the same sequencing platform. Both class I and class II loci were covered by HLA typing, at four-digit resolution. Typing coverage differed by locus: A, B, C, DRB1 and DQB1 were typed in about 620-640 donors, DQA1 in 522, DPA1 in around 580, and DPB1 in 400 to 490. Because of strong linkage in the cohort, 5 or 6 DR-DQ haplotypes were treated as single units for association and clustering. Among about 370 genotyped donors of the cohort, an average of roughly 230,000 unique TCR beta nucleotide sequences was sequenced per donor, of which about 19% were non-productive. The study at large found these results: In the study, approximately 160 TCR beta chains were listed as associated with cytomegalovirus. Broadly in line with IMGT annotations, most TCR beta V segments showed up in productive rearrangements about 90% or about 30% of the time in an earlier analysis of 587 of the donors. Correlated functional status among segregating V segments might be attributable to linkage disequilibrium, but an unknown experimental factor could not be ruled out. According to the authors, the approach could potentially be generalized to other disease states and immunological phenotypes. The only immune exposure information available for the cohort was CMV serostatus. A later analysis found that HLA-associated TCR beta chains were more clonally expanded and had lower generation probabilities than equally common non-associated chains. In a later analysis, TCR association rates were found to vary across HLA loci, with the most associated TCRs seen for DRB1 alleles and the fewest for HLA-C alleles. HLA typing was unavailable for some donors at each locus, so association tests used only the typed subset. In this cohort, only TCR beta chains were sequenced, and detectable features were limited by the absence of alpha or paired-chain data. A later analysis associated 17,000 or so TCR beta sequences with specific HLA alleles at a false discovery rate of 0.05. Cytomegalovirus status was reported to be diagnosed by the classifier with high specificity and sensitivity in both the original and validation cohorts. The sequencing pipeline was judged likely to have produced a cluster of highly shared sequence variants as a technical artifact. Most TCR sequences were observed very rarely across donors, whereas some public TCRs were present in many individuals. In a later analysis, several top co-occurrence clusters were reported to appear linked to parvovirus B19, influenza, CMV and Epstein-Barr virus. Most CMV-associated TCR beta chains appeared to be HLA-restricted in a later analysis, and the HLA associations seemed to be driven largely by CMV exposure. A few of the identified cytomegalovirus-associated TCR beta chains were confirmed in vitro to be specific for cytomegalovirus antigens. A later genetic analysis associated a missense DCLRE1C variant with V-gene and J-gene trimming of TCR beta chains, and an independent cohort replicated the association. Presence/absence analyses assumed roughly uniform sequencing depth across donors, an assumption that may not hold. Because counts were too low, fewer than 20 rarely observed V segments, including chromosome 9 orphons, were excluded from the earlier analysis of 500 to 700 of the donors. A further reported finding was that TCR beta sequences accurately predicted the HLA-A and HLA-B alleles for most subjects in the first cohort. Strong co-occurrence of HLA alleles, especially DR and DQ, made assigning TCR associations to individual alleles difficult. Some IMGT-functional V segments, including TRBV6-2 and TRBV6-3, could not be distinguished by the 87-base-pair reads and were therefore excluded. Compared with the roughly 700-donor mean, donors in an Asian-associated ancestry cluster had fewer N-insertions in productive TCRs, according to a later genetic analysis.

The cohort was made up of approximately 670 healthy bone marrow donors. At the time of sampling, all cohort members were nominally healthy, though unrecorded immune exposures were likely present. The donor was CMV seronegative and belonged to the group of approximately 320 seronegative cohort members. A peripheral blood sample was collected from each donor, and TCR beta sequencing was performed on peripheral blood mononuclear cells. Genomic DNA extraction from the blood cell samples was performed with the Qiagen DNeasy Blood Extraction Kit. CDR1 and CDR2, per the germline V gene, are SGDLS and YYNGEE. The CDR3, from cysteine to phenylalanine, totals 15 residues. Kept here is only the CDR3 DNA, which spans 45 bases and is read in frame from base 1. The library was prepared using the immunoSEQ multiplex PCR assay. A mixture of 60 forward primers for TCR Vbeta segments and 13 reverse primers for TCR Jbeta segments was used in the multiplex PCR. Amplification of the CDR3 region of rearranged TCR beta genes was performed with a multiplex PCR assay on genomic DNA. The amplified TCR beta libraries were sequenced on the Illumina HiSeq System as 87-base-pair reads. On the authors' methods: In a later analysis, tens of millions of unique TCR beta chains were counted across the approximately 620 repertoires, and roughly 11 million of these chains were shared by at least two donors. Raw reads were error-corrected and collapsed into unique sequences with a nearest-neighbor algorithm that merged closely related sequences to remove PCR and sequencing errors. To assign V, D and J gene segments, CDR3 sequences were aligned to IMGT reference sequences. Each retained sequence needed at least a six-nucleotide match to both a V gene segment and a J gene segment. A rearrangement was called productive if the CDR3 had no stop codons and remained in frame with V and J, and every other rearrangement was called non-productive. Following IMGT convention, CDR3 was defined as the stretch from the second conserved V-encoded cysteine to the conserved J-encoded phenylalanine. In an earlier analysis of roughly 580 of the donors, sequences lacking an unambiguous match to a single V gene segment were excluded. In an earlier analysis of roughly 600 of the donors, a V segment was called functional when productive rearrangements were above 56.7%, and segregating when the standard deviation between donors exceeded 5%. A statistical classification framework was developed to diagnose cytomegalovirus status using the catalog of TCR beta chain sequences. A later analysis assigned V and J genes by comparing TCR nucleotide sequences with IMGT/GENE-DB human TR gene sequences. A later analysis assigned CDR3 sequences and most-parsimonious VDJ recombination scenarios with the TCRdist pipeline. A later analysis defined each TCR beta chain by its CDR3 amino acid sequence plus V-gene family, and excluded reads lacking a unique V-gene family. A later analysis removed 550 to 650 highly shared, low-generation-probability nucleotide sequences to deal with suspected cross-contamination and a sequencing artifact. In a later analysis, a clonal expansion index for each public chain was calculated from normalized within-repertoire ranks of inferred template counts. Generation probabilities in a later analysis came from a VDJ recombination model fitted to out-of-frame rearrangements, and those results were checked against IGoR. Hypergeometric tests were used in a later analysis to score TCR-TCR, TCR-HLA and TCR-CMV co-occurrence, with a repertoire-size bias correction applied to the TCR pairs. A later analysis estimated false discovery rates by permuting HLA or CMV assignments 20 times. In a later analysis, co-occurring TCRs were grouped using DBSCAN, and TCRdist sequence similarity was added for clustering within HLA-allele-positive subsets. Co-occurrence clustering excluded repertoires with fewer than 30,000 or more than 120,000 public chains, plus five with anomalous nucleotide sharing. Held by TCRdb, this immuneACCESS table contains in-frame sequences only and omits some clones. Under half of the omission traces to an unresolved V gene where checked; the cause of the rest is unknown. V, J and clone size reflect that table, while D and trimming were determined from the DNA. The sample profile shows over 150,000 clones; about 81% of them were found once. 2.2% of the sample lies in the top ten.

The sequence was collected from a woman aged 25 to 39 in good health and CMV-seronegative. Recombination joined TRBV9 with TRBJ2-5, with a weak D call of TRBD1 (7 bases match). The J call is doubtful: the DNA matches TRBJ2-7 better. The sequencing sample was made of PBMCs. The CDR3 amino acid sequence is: CASSPQEGQNYEQYF. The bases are TGTGCCAGCAGCCCCCAGGAGGGACAGAACTACGAGCAGTACTTC.